The T cell receptor beta chain under discussion was sequenced for a study of shared clonotypes between healthy human individuals. Every donor, a Caucasian adult, lived in Nashville, Tennessee. The CDR3 loop spans 13 amino acids. Trimming pared 6 bases from V and 3 bases from J, leaving 12 bases between. The germline gives CDR1 SGHNT, CDR2 YYREEE (reference sequence). Per the authors' pipeline: For the immunoSEQ data, sequences were junction-only without quality scores, so filtering differed. Here immunoSEQ multiplex PCR was the method, and the copy in TCRdb shows in-frame clones only, minus some. Clonal size and the V and J genes are those of that table, whereas D and trimming came from the DNA. The sample carries hundreds of thousands of clones, around three quarters recorded once.

The receptor was derived from a woman in her 40s in good health. Some clones in this sample may be carry-over from other donors' samples. Sequencing was carried out using PBMCs. The chain uses TRBV5-4 and TRBJ2-5; D is unclear. CDR3 sequence (DNA): TGTGCCAGCACCGACCTGCTGGAAGAGACCCAGTACTTC. Translating gives CASTDLLEETQYF. The full variable domain, with the rest looked up from reference TRBV5-4 and TRBJ2-5, is ETGVTQSPTHLIKTRGQQVTLRCSSQSGHNTVSWYQQALGQGPQFIFQYYREEENGRGNFPPRFSGLQFPNYSSELNVNALELDDSALYLCASTDLLEETQYFGPGTRLLVL.